This is a list of T cell receptor beta chains from one sample in a study of T cells expressing NK-cell markers. Using the 5' RACE reads, TCRdb records one entry per CDR3 protein without DNA. The sample table includes around 470,000 distinct CDR3 sequences. The sample consisted of blood T cells: a sorted CD56 or NKG2C T cell subset, CD4+ or CD8+ T cells, or bulk PBMC T cells (not recorded which). These TCRs come from a woman aged 45-60 years in good health. Both conserved end residues are part of each CDR3.

J: TRBJ2-5
V: TRBV5-1
CDR3: CASSLAWGPPGSKTQYF

J: TRBJ2-7
V: TRBV2
CDR3: CASRDHSWEDEQYF

J: TRBJ2-1
V: TRBV28
CDR3: CATNPDGTLVWVNEQFF

J: TRBJ1-1
V: TRBV10-2
CDR3: CASIRDTEAFF

J: TRBJ2-5
V: TRBV11-3
CDR3: CASSSPSPTSGRRETQYF

J: TRBJ1-1
V: TRBV5-1
CDR3: CASSLARGRPEAFF

J: TRBJ1-5
V: TRBV12-3/TRBV12-4
CDR3: CASSLFVSGNQPQHF

J: TRBJ2-2
V: TRBV4-2
CDR3: CASSQEEGVGGWWELFF

J: TRBJ2-1
V: TRBV3-1
CDR3: CASSRSAGGSYNEQFF

J: TRBJ2-5
V: TRBV6-1
CDR3: CASSSGSPQETQYF

J: TRBJ1-1
V: TRBV5-1
CDR3: CASRRLLNTEAFF

J: TRBJ2-4
V: TRBV10-3
CDR3: CASSPRESGNIQYF

J: TRBJ2-2
V: TRBV7-8
CDR3: CASSLGYSNTGELFF

J: TRBJ2-2
V: TRBV12-3/TRBV12-4
CDR3: CASSRRGRKNTGELFF

J: TRBJ2-3
V: TRBV9
CDR3: CASSWTAGGEDTQYF

J: TRBJ2-3
V: TRBV27
CDR3: CASSPAGAGDTQYF

J: TRBJ2-3
V: TRBV7-3
CDR3: CASSARTPTDTQYF

J: TRBJ2-5
V: TRBV6-5
CDR3: CASSSGTGGQRRETQYF

J: TRBJ2-1
V: TRBV3-1
CDR3: CASSPGLATYNEQFF

J: TRBJ1-2
V: TRBV4-1
CDR3: CASSQETGSGGYTF

J: TRBJ2-5
V: TRBV9
CDR3: CASSVVASGGQETQYF

J: TRBJ2-2
V: TRBV12-3/TRBV12-4
CDR3: CASSGTRGRGDTGELFF

J: TRBJ2-3
V: TRBV7-9
CDR3: CASSLRRLDISDTQYF

J: TRBJ2-1
V: TRBV24-1
CDR3: CATSDTDRGRYNEQFF

J: TRBJ2-1
V: TRBV9
CDR3: CASSGDSGLLYNEQFF

J: TRBJ2-2
V: TRBV30
CDR3: CAWSRSKTGSTGELFF

J: TRBJ1-6
V: TRBV6-6
CDR3: CATVTGSYNSPLHF

J: TRBJ1-3
V: TRBV29-1
CDR3: CSVEGGGRNTIYF

J: TRBJ2-4
V: TRBV20-1
CDR3: CSARETSGVNIQYF

J: TRBJ2-5
V: TRBV5-1
CDR3: CASSLEWGRGVEEETQYF

J: TRBJ2-2
V: TRBV5-1
CDR3: CASSLERVGRTFF

J: TRBJ1-2
V: TRBV20-1
CDR3: CSVEGQGVTHGYTF

J: TRBJ2-5
V: TRBV12-3/TRBV12-4
CDR3: CASSGGLAGETQYF

J: TRBJ2-3
V: TRBV12-3/TRBV12-4
CDR3: CASSLSREGSDTQYF

J: TRBJ2-3
V: TRBV29-1
CDR3: CSVVGTDTDTQYF

J: TRBJ2-7
V: TRBV12-3/TRBV12-4
CDR3: CASSRGGSYEQYF

J: TRBJ2-1
V: TRBV6-6
CDR3: CASSYSGAGGPYEQFF

J: TRBJ2-2
V: TRBV12-3/TRBV12-4
CDR3: CASSFTYGGELFF

J: TRBJ1-4
V: TRBV25-1
CDR3: CASRAGGVATNEKLFF

J: TRBJ2-2
V: TRBV3-1
CDR3: CASSQVSGSWDTGELFF

J: TRBJ2-1
V: TRBV6-4
CDR3: CASSEGPNEQFF

J: TRBJ2-7
V: TRBV9
CDR3: CASSVGAGGPGEQYF

J: TRBJ1-2
V: TRBV5-6
CDR3: CASSRDRTSYGYTF

J: TRBJ2-2
V: TRBV5-1
CDR3: CASSWLLLPTGQANTGELFF

J: TRBJ2-3
V: TRBV11-3
CDR3: CASSFRDYYTDTQYF

J: TRBJ2-1
V: TRBV15
CDR3: CATSRTTFGNEQFF